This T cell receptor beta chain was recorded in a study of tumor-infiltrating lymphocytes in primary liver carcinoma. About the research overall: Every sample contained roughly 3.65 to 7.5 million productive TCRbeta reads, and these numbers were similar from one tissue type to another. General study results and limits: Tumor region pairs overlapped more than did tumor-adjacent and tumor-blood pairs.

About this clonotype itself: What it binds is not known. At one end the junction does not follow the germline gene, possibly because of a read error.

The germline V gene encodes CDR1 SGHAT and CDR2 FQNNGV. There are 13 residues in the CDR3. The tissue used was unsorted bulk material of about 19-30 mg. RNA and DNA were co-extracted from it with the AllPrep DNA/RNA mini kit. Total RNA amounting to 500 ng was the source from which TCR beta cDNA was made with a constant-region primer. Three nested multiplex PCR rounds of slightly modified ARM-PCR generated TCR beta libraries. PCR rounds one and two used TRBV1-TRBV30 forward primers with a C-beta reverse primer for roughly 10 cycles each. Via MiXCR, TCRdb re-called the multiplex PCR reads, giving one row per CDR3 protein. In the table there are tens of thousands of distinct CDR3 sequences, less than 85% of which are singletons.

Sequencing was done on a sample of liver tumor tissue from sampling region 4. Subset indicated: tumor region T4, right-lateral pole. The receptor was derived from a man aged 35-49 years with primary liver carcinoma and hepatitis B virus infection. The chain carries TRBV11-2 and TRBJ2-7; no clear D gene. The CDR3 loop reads CTSSVEQSYEQYF. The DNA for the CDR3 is TGTACCAGCAGCGTAGAACAGTCCTACGAGCAGTACTTC.